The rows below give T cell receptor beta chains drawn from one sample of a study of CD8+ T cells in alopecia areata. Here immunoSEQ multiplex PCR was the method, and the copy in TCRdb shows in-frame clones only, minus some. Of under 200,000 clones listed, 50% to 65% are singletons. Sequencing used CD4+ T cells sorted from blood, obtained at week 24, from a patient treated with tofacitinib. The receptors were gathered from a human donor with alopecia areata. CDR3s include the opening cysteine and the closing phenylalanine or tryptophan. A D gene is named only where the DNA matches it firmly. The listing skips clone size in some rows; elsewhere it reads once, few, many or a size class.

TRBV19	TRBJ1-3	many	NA	CASSIRRTGEGNTIYF	TGTGCCAGTAGTATCCGGAGAACCGGGGAAGGAAACACCATATATTTT
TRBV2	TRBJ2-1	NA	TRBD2	CASSGTSGGLEQFF	TGTGCCAGCAGTGGGACTAGCGGGGGGCTTGAGCAGTTCTTC
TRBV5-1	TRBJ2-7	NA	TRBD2	CASRLAGGTYEQYF	TGCGCCAGCAGACTAGCGGGGGGGACCTACGAGCAGTACTTC
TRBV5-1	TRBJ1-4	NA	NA	CASSLGGGDEKLFF	TGCGCCAGCAGCTTGGGCGGGGGAGATGAAAAACTGTTTTTT
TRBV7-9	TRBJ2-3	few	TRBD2	CASSLLAGNTQYF	TGTGCCAGCAGCTTACTAGCGGGGAATACGCAGTATTTT
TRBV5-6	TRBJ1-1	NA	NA	CASSLKPGDPAFF	TGTGCCAGCAGCTTGAAGCCAGGGGATCCGGCTTTCTTT
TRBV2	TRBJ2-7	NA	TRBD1	CASSGQGRSYEQYF	TGTGCCAGCAGTGGACAGGGACGCTCCTACGAGCAGTACTTC
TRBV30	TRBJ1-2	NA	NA	CAKGRPKGGYTF	TGTGCCAAGGGACGTCCCAAGGGGGGCTACACCTTC
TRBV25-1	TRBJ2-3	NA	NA	CASSYSTDTQYF	TGTGCCAGCAGTTATAGCACAGATACGCAGTATTTT
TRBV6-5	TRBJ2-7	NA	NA	CASSYDQAFYEQYF	TGTGCCAGCAGTTATGACCAGGCTTTTTACGAGCAGTACTTC
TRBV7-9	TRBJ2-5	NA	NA	CASSFPGPLNETQYF	TGTGCCAGCAGCTTTCCGGGACCCTTAAATGAGACCCAGTACTTC